A single sample is the source of the 10 T cell receptor beta chains below, sequenced in a study of beta chain features in type 1 diabetes. Investigators reverse transcribed all isolated RNA, so they sequenced expressed TCRB transcripts. Method: immunoSEQ multiplex PCR; TCRdb's copy keeps in-frame clones and lacks some. The sample shows just over 600,000 clones, 15% to 18% of them seen only once. The sequencing sample was made of naive CD4+ T cells from blood. Receptors originate from a man aged 18 to 30 in good health.

There are a few counts of this clone. This rearrangement joins TRBV29-1 to TRBJ1-2, with 9 bases matching TRBD1. With 7 bases clipped from V and 6 bases from J, the junction kept 9 bases outside the gene matches. CDR1 and CDR2 (germline): SQVTM, ANQGSEA. CDR3 length: 13 amino acids. The CDR3 DNA is TGCAGCGCGCACCGGGACAGGGCGAATGGCTACACCTTC. Protein product: CSAHRDRANGYTF.

This clone was detected a few times. The identical CDR3 is also encoded by other nucleotide sequences in the sample. The chain uses TRBV4-3 and TRBJ2-3, with D tentatively TRBD2 (6 bases). Deletions cut 1 base from V and 0 bases from J, with 8 bases between. CDR3 size: 15 residues. Germline CDR1 is LGHNA and CDR2 is YSLEER. The CDR3 nucleotides read TGCGCCAGCAGCCAAGTTAGCGGCAGCACAGATACGCAGTATTTT. Translating gives CASSQVSGSTDTQYF.

The V gene is TRBV9, the J gene TRBJ1-3; D is unclear. CDR3 size: 13 residues. Trimming shortened V by 4 bases and J by 0 bases, and 5 bases separated the two germline ends. Germline-derived CDR1 and CDR2 are SGDLS and YYNGEE. Here the CDR3 DNA reads TGTGCCAGCAGCAAAACCTCTGGAAACACCATATATTTT. Amino acids: CASSKTSGNTIYF.

This chain uses TRBV6-5 with TRBJ2-3, with D perhaps assigned TRBD1 or TRBD2 (5 bases each). This CDR3 has 14 amino acids. Germline V gene lookup returns CDR1 MNHEY and CDR2 SVGAGI. The V end was cut by 5 bases, the J end by 3 bases, with 12 bases between. In DNA form, the CDR3 reads TGTGCCAGCAGTCACGGGGACGGAACAGATACGCAGTATTTT. Its translation: CASSHGDGTDTQYF.

This clone occurred a few times. This chain joins TRBV9 and TRBJ2-5; 9 bases agree with TRBD1. The DNA end lines up better with TRBJ2-7; the J call may be wrong. CDR1 is SGDLS, CDR2 YYNGEE, per germline. This CDR3 is built from 17 residues. The CDR3 DNA sequence: TGTGCCAGCAGCGTAGCCCCTGGGGGGACAGGGCACTACGAGCAGTACTTC. This gives the protein CASSVAPGGTGHYEQYF.

This sequence joins TRBV7-3 and TRBJ2-5, with D perhaps matching TRBD1 (6 bases). CDR1 is SGHTA and CDR2 is FQGTGA in the germline V gene. CDR3 length: 13 residues. Trimming left V 0 bases short and J 5 bases short, with 7 bases between. The CDR3 spells CASSLTRGETQYF. The CDR3 bases are TGTGCCAGCAGCTTAACCAGGGGTGAGACCCAGTACTTC.

This clone appeared a few times. The gene calls are TRBV25-1 and TRBJ1-2; the D is unclear. V was clipped by 3 bases and J by 1 base, with 9 bases between them. This CDR3 comprises 14 residues. The germline V gene has CDR1 MGHDK and CDR2 SYGVNS. For the CDR3, the DNA is TGTGCCAGCAGTGATTCTGTGTTTAACTATGGCTACACCTTC. This translates into CASSDSVFNYGYTF.

There are a few counts of this clone. This chain links TRBV4-2 with TRBJ2-6; 10 positions match TRBD1. CDR1 and CDR2 from the germline V gene are LGHNA and YNFKEQ. V lost 5 bases to trimming and J lost 1 base; unmatched junction nucleotides: 8. This CDR3 spans 18 amino acids. The CDR3 coding sequence is TGTGCCAGCAGCGACCGGGACAGGGGTATGTCTGGGGCCAACGTCCTGACTTTC. As protein: CASSDRDRGMSGANVLTF.

This clone showed up just a few times. This chain uses TRBV7-8 with TRBJ1-3; D is unclear. V gave up 1 base and J gave up 5 bases, with 6 bases separating them. Germline V gene sequence: CDR1 SGHVS, CDR2 FQNEAQ. This CDR3 spans 13 amino acids. Here the CDR3 reads CASSLVERNTIYF. DNA for the CDR3: TGTGCCAGCAGCTTAGTAGAACGAAACACCATATATTTT. The whole variable domain, filled in from reference TRBV7-8 and TRBJ1-3, reads GAGVSQSPRYKVAKRGQDVALRCDPISGHVSLFWYQQALGQGPEFLTYFQNEAQLDKSGLPSDRFFAERPEGSVSTLKIQRTQQEDSAVYLCASSLVERNTIYFGEGSWLTVV.

This clone was seen more than once but under ten times. The gene calls are TRBV18 and TRBJ2-7, with D uncertain. V lost 3 bases and J 7 bases, leaving 28 bases between the germline ends. The CDR3 runs 18 residues. Germline V gene lookup returns CDR1 KGHSH and CDR2 LQKENI. The CDR3 here is CASSPQRPSSPYYVEQYF. As DNA, the CDR3 is TGTGCCAGCTCACCGCAGCGACCCTCGAGTCCCTACTACGTGGAGCAGTACTTC.